Each of the 6 T cell receptor beta chains below was sequenced from the same sample in a study of blood T cell repertoires in COVID-19. Measured with immunoSEQ multiplex PCR; TCRdb has only the in-frame clones, and not every one. The sample lists about 240,000 clones; 85% to 95% were seen once. Sequenced material: peripheral blood. The receptor set was obtained from a man aged 25-45 years with COVID-19, enrolled during active disease.

This clone was seen only once. V usage is TRBV27 and J usage is TRBJ1-1; 8 bases map to TRBD1. Germline V lookup: CDR1 MNHEY, CDR2 SMNVEV (reference sequence). CDR3 length equals 12 residues. After removal of 5 bases from V and 7 bases from J, the junction contained 3 bases not matched to a gene. The CDR3 coding sequence is TGTGCCAGCAGTCCAACAGGGGGTGAAGCTTTCTTT. Its translation: CASSPTGGEAFF.

The chain recombines TRBV9 with TRBJ1-1, with a tentative D call TRBD1 (6 bases). CDR1 SGDLS and CDR2 YYNGEE come from the germline V gene. Trimming removed 0 bases from V and 6 bases from J, with 15 bases in between. CDR3 length: 15 amino acids. The CDR3 region has the DNA TGTGCCAGCAGCGTAGCCCAGGGGAGCGGCGCTGAAGCTTTCTTT. Translated, it gives CASSVAQGSGAEAFF. The full variable domain, its missing parts supplied by reference TRBV9 and TRBJ1-1, is DSGVTQTPKHLITATGQRVTLRCSPRSGDLSVYWYQQSLDQGLQFLIQYYNGEERAKGNILERFSAQQFPDLHSELNLSSLELGDSALYFCASSVAQGSGAEAFFGQGTRLTVV.

V usage is TRBV23-1 and J usage is TRBJ2-7, with D possibly TRBD1 on 6 matching bases. TRBV23-1 counts as an open reading frame of uncertain function. V was pared by 7 bases and J by 7 bases, with 17 bases between. The CDR3 runs to 13 residues. In DNA form, the CDR3 reads TGCGCCAGCACCCGGGACACCCCTGGGGAGCAGTACTTC. Translated: CASTRDTPGEQYF.

Only one count was recorded for this clone. The rearrangement uses TRBV7-2 and TRBJ2-2; D not resolved. With 4 bases removed from V and 4 bases from J, the gap between germline ends came to 13 bases. Germline CDR1 SGHTA, CDR2 FQGNSA. There are 15 residues in the CDR3. The DNA of the CDR3 is TGTGCCAGCAGCTACGCCGGGTCCTCCACCGGGGAGCTGTTTTTT. As protein: CASSYAGSSTGELFF.

The V call is TRBV7-9, the J call TRBJ2-1; 9 bases map to TRBD1. The V gene's germline CDR1 is SEHNR and CDR2 FQNEAQ (reference sequence). The CDR3 covers 14 residues. With 5 bases clipped from V and 5 bases from J, the junction kept 4 bases outside the gene matches. This chain's CDR3 is CASSAGTGNNEQFF. CDR3 nucleotides: TGTGCCAGCAGCGCCGGGACAGGGAACAATGAGCAGTTCTTC.

The gene calls are TRBV15 and TRBJ1-2, with D possibly TRBD1 on 6 matching bases. Trimming pared 0 bases from V and 3 bases from J, leaving 23 bases between. Germline V CDR1 and CDR2: LNHNV, YYDKDF (reference sequence). This CDR3 spans 19 amino acids. CDR3 nucleotides: TGTGCCACCAGCAGAGATGGGGGGGCTCCCCAGGGAATATACTATGGCTACACCTTC. Translating it yields CATSRDGGAPQGIYYGYTF.